The clone carrying this T cell receptor (beta chain) turned up a few times. Its antigen is not known. This CDR3 is 13 amino acids long. Trimming stripped 6 bases from V and 6 bases from J, with 14 bases between. This record comes from a study of T cells after yellow fever vaccination. Turning to the study itself: When fractions had low cell numbers, they were prepared with SMART-Seq v4 Ultra Low Input. Findings and caveats of the study: Bulk-population clonotypes that are abundant could appear as contaminants in FACS-sorted repertoires. Just a small share of clonotypes turned up in the CD4 compartment as well as the CD8 compartment.

They built TCR cDNA with 5'RACE template switching, a step that put in a universal primer site and UMIs. TCRdb called the 5' RACE reads again in MiXCR, with one record for every CDR3 protein. The sample consists of some 350,000 distinct CDR3 sequences, approximately 6% of them appearing once. This rearrangement joins TRBV12-3 or TRBV12-4 to TRBJ2-5; D is ambiguous. The clonotype was recovered from a man aged 25 to 45 who received the YFV17D yellow fever vaccine. The specimen comprised PBMCs, sampled 5 days after the yellow fever booster vaccination. The CDR3 spells CASRPGQAKTQYF. The CDR3 DNA reads TGTGCCAGCAGGCCGGGTCAGGCTAAGACCCAGTACTTC.